The source of this T cell receptor (beta chain) is a study of blood T cell repertoires in COVID-19. Looking at the study overall: Researchers got acute and convalescent COVID-19 samples from the United States, Italy and Spain. The cDNA or gDNA used as material had been derived from T cells, B-cell-depleted T cells, or PBMCs.

Trimming removed 4 bases from V and 5 bases from J, with 16 bases in between. Germline V CDR1 and CDR2: SGHRS, YFSETQ. This CDR3 is 15 amino acids long. Authors' methods: Quantification of nucleated cells was approximated via reference gene primer amplification. The method was immunoSEQ multiplex PCR; TCRdb's version includes in-frame clones alone and lacks a portion of them. The V and J calls and the clone size are those of that table, but D and trimming were determined from the DNA. Here the sample spans 150,000 or so clones, about 83% being singletons. The TCR was taken from a human donor in a cohort sampled during active COVID-19. Sequenced: peripheral blood. The V gene is TRBV5-1, the J gene TRBJ2-1; tentatively, D is TRBD2 (7 bases). The CDR3 protein is CASSPRGGADNEQFF. CDR3 DNA sequence: TGCGCCAGCAGCCCCCGTGGGGGGGCGGACAATGAGCAGTTCTTC.